This record covers a single T cell receptor (beta chain). The target antigen is unknown. This entry is derived from a study of T cells after yellow fever vaccination. Study-level background: Low-cell-number fractions were prepared with SMART-Seq v4 Ultra Low Input. General study findings and limits: Clones from primary vaccination mostly reappeared after the booster (around 97% CD4, approximately 86% CD8).

The CDR3 totals 17 residues. The V end was cut by 1 base, the J end by 2 bases, with 14 bases between. MiXCR, run by TCRdb on the 5' RACE reads, gives a single entry per CDR3 protein. The sample records about 340,000 distinct CDR3 sequences, 3.5% to 4.5% being singletons. V and J are TRBV12-3 or TRBV12-4 and TRBJ2-2, with D tentatively TRBD2 (6 bases). The specimen comprised PBMCs, sampled 5 days after the yellow fever booster vaccination. This clonotype originated in a young man who received the YFV17D yellow fever vaccine. CDR3: CASSLGAGPGNTGELFF. The CDR3 nucleotides are TGTGCCAGCAGTTTAGGAGCGGGTCCGGGTAACACCGGGGAGCTGTTTTTT.